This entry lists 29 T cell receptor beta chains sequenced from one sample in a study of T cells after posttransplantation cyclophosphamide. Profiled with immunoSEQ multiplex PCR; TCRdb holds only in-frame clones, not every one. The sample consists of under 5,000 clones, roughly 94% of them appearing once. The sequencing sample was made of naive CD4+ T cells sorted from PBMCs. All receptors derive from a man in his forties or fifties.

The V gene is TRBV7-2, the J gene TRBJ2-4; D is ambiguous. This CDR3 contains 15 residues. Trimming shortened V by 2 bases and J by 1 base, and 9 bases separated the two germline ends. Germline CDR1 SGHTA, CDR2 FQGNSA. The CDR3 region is CASSLRARAKNIQYF. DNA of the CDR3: TGTGCCAGCAGCTTACGAGCCAGGGCCAAAAACATTCAGTACTTC. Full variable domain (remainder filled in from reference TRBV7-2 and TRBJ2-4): GAGVSQSPSNKVTEKGKDVELRCDPISGHTALYWYRQSLGQGLEFLIYFQGNSAPDKSGLPSDRFSAERTGGSVSTLTIQRTQQEDSAVYLCASSLRARAKNIQYFGAGTRLSVL.

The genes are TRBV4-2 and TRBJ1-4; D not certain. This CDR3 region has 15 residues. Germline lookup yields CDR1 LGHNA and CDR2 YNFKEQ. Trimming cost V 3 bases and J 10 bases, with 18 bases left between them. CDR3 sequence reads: CASSHPQSGDGKLFF. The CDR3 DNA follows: TGTGCCAGCAGCCACCCTCAAAGCGGCGACGGAAAACTGTTTTTT.

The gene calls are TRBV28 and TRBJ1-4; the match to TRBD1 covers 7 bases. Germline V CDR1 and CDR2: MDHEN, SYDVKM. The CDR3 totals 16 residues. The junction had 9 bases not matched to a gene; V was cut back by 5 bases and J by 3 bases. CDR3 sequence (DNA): TGTGCCAGCAGTCTTGAGGGGGCGAGGTCTAATGAAAAACTGTTTTTT. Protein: CASSLEGARSNEKLFF.

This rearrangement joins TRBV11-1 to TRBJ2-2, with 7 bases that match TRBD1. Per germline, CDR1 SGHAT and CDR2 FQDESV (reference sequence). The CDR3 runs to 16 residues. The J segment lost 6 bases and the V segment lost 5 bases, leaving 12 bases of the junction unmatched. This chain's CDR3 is CASSPKTRQGPGELFF. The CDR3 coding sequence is TGTGCCAGCAGCCCGAAAACCAGACAGGGCCCCGGGGAGCTGTTTTTT.

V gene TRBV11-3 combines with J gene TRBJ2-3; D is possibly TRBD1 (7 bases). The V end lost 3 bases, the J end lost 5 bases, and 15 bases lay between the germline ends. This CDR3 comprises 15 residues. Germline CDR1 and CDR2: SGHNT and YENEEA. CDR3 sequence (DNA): TGTGCCAGCAGCTTCGGAGGGGGCGCGGGAGATACGCAGTATTTT. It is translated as CASSFGGGAGDTQYF.

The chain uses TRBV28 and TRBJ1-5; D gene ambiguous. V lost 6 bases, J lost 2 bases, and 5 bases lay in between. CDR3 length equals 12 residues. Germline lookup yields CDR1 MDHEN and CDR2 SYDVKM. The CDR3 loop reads CASRGGNQPQHF. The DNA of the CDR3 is TGTGCCAGCAGGGGAGGCAATCAGCCCCAGCATTTT.

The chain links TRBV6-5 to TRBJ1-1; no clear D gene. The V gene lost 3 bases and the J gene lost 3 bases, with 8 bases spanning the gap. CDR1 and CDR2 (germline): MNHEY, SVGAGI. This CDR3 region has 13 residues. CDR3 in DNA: TGTGCCAGCAGTTATGTGGCGGACACTGAAGCTTTCTTT. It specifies CASSYVADTEAFF.

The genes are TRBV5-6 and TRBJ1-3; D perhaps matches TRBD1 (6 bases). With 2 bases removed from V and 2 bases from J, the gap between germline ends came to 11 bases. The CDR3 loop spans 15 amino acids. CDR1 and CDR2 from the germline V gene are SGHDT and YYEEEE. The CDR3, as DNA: TGTGCCAGCAGCTTACAGGGATCGGCTGGAAACACCATATATTTT. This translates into CASSLQGSAGNTIYF.

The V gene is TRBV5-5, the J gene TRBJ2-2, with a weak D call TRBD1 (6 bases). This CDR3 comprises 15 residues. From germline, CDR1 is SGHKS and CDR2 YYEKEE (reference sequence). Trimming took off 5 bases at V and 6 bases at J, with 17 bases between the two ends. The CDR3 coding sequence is TGTGCCAGCAGTACTGCAGGGGCTTTGGCCGGGGAGCTGTTTTTT. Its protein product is CASSTAGALAGELFF.

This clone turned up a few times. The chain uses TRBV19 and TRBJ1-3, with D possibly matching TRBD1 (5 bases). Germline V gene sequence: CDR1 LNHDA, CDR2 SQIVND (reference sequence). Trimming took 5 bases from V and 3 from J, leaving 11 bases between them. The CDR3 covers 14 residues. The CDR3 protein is CASSGYTGGNTIYF. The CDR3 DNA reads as TGTGCCAGTAGTGGGTACACAGGTGGAAACACCATATATTTT.

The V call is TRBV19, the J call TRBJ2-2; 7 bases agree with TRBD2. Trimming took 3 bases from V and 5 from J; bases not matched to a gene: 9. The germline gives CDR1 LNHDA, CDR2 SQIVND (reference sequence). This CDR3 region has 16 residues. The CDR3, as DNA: TGTGCCAGTAGTATCCTCGGACTAGGAAGAACCGGGGAGCTGTTTTTT. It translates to CASSILGLGRTGELFF.

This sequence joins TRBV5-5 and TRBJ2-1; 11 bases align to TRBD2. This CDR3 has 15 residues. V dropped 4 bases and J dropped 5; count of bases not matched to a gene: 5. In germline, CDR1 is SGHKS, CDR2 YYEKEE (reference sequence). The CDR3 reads CASSDPGLADNEQFF. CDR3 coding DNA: TGTGCCAGCAGCGATCCGGGACTAGCGGACAATGAGCAGTTCTTC.

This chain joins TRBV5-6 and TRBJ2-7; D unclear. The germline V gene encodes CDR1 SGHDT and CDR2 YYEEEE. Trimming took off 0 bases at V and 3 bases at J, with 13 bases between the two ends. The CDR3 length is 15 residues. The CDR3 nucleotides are TGTGCCAGCAGCTTGGCGCGGCGACTGAGCTACGAGCAGTACTTC. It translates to CASSLARRLSYEQYF.

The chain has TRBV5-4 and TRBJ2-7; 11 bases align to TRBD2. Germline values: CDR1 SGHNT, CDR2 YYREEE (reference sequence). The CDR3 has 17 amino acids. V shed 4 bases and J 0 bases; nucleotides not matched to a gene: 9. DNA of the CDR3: TGTGCCAGCAGCCAAAAATCGACTAGCGGGATCTCCTACGAGCAGTACTTC. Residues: CASSQKSTSGISYEQYF.

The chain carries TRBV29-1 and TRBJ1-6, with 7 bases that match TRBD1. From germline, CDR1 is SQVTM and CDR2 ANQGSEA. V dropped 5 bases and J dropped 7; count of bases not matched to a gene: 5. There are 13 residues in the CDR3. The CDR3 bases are TGCAGCGTTTCCCGGGACAGCAATTCACCCCTCCACTTT. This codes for CSVSRDSNSPLHF.

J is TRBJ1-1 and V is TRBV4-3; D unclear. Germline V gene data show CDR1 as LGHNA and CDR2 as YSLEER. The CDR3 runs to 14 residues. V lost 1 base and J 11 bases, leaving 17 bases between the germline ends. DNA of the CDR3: TGCGCCAGCAGCCAAGTCGGCGCGTACAGTGAGGCTTTCTTT. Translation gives CASSQVGAYSEAFF.

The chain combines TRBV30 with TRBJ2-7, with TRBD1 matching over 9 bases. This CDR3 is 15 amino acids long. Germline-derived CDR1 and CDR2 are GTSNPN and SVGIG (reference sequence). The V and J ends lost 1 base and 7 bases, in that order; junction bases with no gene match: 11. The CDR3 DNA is TGTGCCTGGAGTGCCCCGGGACAGGGTTGGTGGGAGCAGTACTTC. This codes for CAWSAPGQGWWEQYF.

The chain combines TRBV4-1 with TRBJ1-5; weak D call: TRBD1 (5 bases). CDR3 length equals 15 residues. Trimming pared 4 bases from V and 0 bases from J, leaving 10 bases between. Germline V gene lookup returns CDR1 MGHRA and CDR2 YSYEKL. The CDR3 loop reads CASSPEGYSNQPQHF. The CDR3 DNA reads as TGCGCCAGCAGCCCGGAGGGGTATAGCAATCAGCCCCAGCATTTT.

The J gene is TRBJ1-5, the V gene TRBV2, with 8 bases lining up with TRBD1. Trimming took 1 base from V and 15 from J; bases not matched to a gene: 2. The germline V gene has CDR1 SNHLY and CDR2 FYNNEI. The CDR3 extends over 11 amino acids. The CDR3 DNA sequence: TGTGCCAGCAGTGAAGGAGGACAGGGGCATTTT. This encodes CASSEGGQGHF.

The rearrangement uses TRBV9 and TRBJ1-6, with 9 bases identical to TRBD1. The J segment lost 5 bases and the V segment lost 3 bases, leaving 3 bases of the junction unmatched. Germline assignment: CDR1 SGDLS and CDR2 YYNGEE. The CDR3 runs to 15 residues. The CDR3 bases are TGTGCCAGCAGCGCCGGGACAGGGAATAATTCACCCCTCCACTTT. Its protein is CASSAGTGNNSPLHF.

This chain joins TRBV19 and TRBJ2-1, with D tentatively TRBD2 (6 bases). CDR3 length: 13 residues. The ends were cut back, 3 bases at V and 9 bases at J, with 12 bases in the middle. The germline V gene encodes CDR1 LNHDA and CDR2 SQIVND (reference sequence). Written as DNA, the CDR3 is TGTGCCAGTAGTATGGGGGGAGAGGGTGAGCAGTTCTTC. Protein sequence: CASSMGGEGEQFF.

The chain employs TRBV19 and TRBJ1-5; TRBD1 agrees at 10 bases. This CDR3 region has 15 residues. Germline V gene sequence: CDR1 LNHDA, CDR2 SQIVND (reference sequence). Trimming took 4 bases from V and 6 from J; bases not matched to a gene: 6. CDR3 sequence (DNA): TGTGCCAGTAGTACGACAGGGGGCCCAGGTCAGCCCCAGCATTTT. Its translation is CASSTTGGPGQPQHF.

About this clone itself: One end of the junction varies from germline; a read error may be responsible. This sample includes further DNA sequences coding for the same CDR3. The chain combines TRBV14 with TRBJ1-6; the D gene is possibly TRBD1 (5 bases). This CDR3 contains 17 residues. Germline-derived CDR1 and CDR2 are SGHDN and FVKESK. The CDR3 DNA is TGTGCCAGCAGCCAAACCGGGGGGAGCTCCTATAATTCCCCCCTCCACTTT. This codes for CASSQTGGSSYNSPLHF.

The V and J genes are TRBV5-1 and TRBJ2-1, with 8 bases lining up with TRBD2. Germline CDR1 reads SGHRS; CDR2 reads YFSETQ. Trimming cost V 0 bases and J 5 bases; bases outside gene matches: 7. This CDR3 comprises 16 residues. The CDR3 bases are TGCGCCAGCAGCTTGGTTCGAACTAGCGGCAACAATGAGCAGTTCTTC. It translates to CASSLVRTSGNNEQFF.

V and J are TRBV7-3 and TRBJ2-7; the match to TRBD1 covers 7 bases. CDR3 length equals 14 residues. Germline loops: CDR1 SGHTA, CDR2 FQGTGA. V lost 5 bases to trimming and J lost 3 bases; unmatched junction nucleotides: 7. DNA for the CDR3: TGTGCCAGCAGCCCCTCGACAGGGAACTACGAGCAGTACTTC. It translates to CASSPSTGNYEQYF.

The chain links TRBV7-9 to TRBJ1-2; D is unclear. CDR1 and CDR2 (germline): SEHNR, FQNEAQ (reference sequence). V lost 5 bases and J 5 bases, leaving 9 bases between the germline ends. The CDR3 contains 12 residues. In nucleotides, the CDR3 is TGTGCCAGCAGCCCCGAGTCGTATGGCTACACCTTC. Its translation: CASSPESYGYTF.

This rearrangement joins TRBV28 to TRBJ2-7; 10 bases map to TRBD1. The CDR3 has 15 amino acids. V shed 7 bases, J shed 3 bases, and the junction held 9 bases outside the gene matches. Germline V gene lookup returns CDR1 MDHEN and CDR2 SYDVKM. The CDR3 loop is CASIGTGTGVYEQYF. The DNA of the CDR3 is TGTGCCAGCATTGGTACCGGGACAGGGGTCTACGAGCAGTACTTC. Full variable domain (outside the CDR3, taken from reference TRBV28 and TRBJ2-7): DVKVTQSSRYLVKRTGEKVFLECVQDMDHENMFWYRQDPGLGLRLIYFSYDVKMKEKGDIPEGYSVSREKKERFSLILESASTNQTSMYLCASIGTGTGVYEQYFGPGTRLTVT.

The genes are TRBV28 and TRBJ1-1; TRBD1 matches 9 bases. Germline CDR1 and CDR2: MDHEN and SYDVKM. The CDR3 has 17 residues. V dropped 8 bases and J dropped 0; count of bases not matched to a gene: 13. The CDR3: CASSLQYRQGVNTEAFF. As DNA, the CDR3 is TGTGCCAGCTCCCTTCAGTATCGACAGGGGGTGAACACTGAAGCTTTCTTT.

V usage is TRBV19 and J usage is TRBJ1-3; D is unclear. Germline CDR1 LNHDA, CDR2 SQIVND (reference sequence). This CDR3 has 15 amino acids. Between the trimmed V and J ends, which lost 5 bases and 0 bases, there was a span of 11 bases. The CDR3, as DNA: TGTGCCAGTAGTTTTCAGGCCAACTCTGGAAACACCATATATTTT. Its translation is CASSFQANSGNTIYF. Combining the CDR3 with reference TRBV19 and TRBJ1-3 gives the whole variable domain DGGITQSPKYLFRKEGQNVTLSCEQNLNHDAMYWYRQDPGQGLRLIYYSQIVNDFQKGDIAEGYSVSREKKESFPLTVTSAQKNPTAFYLCASSFQANSGNTIYFGEGSWLTVV.